This T cell receptor beta chain was observed in a study of OX40 agonist ivuxolimab in advanced cancers. Germline loops: CDR1 SGHTA, CDR2 FQGNSA. V shed 2 bases and J shed 2 bases, with 12 bases lying between them. This CDR3 has 15 amino acids. The table came from immunoSEQ multiplex PCR; TCRdb's copy has only in-frame clones and leaves some out. Among tens of thousands of clones, roughly 91% were seen once, and the ten largest hold over 11%. Blood sampling took place at baseline, cycle 4 day 1, and cycle 7 day 1. This clone occurred once. Its antigen is still unknown. Whole-study findings and limits: Individuals who were partial responders at 0.1-3.0 mg/kg had clonal expansion that ranked among the lowest.

The chain uses TRBV7-2 and TRBJ1-1; unclear D gene. This TCR came from an adult with an advanced solid tumor such as melanoma, head and neck, liver or kidney cancer. The sample here was CD4+ or CD8+ T cells sorted from blood, taken in a trial of the OX40 agonist ivuxolimab. CDR3 sequence reads: CASSLNELRNTEAFF. CDR3 DNA sequence: TGTGCCAGCAGCTTAAACGAGCTGAGAAACACTGAAGCTTTCTTT.